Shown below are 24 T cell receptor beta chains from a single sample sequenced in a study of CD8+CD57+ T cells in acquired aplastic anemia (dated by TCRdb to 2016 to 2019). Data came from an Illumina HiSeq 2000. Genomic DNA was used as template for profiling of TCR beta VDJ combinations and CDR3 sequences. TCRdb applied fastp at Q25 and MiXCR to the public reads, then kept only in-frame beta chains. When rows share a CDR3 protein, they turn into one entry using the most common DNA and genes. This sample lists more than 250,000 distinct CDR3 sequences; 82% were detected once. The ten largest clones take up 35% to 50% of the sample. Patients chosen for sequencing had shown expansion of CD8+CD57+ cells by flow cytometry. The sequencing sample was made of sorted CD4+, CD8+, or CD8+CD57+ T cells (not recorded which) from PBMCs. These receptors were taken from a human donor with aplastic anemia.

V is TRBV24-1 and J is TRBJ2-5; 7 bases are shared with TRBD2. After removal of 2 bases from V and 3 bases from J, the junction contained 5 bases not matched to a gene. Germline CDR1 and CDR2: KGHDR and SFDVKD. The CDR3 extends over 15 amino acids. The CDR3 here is CATSDWGGTKETQYF. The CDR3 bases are TGTGCCACCAGTGATTGGGGGGGGACTAAAGAGACCCAGTACTTC.

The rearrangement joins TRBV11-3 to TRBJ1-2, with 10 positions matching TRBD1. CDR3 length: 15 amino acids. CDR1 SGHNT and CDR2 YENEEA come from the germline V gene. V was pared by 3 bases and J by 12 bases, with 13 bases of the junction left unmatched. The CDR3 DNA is TGTGCCAGCAGCTTGACAGGGGGCGCCGACAATGTCAACACCTTC. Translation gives CASSLTGGADNVNTF. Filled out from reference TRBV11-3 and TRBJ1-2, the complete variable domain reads EAGVVQSPRYKIIEKKQPVAFWCNPISGHNTLYWYLQNLGQGPELLIRYENEEAVDDSQLPKDRFSAERLKGVDSTLKIQPAELGDSAVYLCASSLTGGADNVNTFGSGTRLTVV.

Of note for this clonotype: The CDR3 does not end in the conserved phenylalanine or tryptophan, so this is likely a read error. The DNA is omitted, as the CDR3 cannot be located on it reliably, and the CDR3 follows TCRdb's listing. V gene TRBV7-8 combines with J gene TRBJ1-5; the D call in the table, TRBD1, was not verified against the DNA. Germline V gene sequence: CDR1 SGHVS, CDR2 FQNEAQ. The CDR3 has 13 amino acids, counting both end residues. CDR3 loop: CASSFHPTRTALS.

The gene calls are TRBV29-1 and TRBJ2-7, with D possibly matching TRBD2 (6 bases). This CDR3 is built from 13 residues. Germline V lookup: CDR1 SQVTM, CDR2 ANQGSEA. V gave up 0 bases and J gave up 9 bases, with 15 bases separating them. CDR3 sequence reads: CSVEDYGQEGQYF. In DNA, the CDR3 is TGCAGCGTTGAAGATTACGGCCAGGAGGGGCAGTACTTC.

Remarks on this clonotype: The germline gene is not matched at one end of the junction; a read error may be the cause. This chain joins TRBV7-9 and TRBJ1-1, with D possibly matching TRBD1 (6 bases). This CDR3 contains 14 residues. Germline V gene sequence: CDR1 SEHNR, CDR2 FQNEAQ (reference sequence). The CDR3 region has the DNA TGTGCCAGCAGTAAGACCCGACAGGCGGCCGCCGCGTACTTT. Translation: CASSKTRQAAAAYF.

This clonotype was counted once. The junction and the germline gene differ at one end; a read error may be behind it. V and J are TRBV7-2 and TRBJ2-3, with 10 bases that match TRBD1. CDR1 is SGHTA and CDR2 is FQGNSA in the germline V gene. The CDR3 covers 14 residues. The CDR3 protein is CASSLTGGGLVYGF. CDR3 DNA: TGTGCCAGCAGCTTGACAGGGGGCGGGCTCGTATATGGCTTT.

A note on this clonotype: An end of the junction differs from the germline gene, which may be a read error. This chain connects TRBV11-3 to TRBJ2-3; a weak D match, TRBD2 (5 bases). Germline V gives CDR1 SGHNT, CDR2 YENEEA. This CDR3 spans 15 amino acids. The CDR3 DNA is TGTGCCAGCAGCGTAGAGCGGACGAGCACAGATACGCAGTATTTT. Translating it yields CASSVERTSTDTQYF.

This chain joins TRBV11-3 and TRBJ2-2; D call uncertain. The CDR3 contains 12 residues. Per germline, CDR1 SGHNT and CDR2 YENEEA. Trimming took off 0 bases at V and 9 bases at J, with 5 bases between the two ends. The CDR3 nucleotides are TGTGCCAGCAGCTTAGAACTCAGGGAGCTGTTTTTT. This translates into CASSLELRELFF.

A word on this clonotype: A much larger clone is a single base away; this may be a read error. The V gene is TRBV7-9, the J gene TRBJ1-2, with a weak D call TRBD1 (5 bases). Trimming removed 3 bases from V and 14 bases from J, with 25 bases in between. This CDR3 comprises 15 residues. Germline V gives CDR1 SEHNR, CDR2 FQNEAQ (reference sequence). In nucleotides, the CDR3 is TGTGCCAGCAGCTTTGAAAGAAGCGGGGGGTGCGATGAGACCTTC. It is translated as CASSFERSGGCDETF. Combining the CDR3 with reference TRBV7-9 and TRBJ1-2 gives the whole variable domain DTGVSQNPRHKITKRGQNVTFRCDPISEHNRLYWYRQTLGQGPEFLTYFQNEAQLEKSRLLSDRFSAERPKGSFSTLEIQRTEQGDSAMYLCASSFERSGGCDETFGSGTRLTVV.

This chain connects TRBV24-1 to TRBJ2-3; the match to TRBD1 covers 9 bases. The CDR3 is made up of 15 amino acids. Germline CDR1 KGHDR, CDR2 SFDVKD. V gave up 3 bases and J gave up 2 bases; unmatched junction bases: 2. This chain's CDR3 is CATSDGQGHTDTQYF. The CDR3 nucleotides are TGTGCCACCAGTGATGGACAGGGGCACACAGATACGCAGTATTTT.

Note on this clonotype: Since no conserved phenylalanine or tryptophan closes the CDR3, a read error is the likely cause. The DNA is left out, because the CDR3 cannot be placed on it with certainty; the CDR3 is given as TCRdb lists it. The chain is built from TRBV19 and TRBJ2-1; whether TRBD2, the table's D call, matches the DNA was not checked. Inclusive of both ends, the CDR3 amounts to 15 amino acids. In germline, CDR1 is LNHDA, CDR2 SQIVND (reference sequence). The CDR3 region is CASSIASGAYNEQTP.

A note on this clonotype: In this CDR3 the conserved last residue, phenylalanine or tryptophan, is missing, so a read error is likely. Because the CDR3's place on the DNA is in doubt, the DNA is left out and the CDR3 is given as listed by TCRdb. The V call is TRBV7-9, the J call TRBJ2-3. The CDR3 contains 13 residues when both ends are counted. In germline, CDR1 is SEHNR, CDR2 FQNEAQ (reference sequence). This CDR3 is CASGDGGTDTQDY.

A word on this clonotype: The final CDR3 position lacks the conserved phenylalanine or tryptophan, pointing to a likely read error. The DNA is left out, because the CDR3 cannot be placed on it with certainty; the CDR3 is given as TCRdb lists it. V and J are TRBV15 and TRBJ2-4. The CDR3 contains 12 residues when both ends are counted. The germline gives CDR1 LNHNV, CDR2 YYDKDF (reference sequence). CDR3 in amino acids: CATRGAGDLQTL.

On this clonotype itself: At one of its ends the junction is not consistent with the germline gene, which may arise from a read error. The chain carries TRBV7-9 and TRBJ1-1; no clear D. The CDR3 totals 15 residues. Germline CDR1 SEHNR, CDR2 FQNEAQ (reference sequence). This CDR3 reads CASSLEQLPDTQYFF. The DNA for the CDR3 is TGTGCCAGCAGTTTAGAGCAACTCCCAGATACGCAGTATTTCTTT.

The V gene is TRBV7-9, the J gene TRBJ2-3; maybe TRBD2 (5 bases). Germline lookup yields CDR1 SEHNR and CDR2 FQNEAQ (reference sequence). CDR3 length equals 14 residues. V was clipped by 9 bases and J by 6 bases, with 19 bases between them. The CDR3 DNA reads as TGTGCCAGACAGTTAGCGAGAGGTCCCGATACGCAGTATTTT. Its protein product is CARQLARGPDTQYF.

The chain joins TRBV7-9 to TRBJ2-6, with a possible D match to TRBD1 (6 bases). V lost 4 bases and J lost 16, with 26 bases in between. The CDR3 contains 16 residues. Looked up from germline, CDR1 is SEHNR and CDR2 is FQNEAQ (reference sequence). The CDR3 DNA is TGTGCCAGCAGCTCAGCCAGAAACAGGGTGAACAGCACACTGACTTTC. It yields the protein CASSSARNRVNSTLTF.

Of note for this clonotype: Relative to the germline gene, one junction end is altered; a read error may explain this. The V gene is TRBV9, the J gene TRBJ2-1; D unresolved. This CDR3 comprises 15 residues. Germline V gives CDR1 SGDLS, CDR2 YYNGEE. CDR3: CASSLGHPCYNAQFF. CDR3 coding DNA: TGTGCCAGCAGCTTAGGCCACCCCTGCTATAATGCGCAGTTCTTC.

In DNA form, the CDR3 reads TGTGCCAGCAGCGTGCAAAGGCGCGGGGGGAGCGATGAGCAGTTCTTC. Residues: CASSVQRRGGSDEQFF. The chain carries TRBV7-9 and TRBJ2-1; 8 nucleotides match TRBD2. Germline CDR1 SEHNR, CDR2 FQNEAQ (reference sequence). Losses at the gene ends were 5 bases for V and 8 bases for J; bases not matched to a gene: 14. The CDR3 covers 16 residues.

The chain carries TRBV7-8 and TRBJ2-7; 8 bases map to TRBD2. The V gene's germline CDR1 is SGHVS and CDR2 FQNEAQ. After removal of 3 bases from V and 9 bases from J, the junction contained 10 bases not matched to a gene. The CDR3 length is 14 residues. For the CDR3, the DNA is TGTGCCAGCAGCTTCGCGGGAGGTCCTGTCGCGCAGTACGTC. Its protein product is CASSFAGGPVAQYV.

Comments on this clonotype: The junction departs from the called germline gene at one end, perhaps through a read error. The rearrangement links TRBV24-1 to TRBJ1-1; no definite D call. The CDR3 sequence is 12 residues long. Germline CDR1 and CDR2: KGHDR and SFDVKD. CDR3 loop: CATGDSARKAFF. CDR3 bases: TGTGCCACCGGTGATTCCGCGCGGAAGGCTTTCTTT.

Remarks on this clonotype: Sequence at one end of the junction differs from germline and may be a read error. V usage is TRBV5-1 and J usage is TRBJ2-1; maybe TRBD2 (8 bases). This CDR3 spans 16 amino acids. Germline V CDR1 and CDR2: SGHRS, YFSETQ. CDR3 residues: CASSFYRGGGSDEQFF. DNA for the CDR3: TGTGCCAGCAGCTTTTACAGGGGCGGGGGGAGCGATGAGCAGTTCTTC.

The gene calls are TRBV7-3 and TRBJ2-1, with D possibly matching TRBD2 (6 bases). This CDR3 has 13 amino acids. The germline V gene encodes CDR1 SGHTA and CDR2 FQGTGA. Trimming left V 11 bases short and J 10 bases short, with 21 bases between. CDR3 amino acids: CAVSDGGIHEQFF. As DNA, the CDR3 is TGTGCCGTTAGTGATGGGGGGATCCACGAGCAGTTCTTC.

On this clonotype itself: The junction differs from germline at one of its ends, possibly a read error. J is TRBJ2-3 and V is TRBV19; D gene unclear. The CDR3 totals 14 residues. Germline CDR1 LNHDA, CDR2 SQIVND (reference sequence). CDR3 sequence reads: CASSFTRGPYNQQF. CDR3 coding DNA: TGTGCCAGTAGTTTCACGAGAGGTCCCTACAATCAGCAGTTT. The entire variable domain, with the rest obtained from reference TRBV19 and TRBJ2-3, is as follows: DGGITQSPKYLFRKEGQNVTLSCEQNLNHDAMYWYRQDPGQGLRLIYYSQIVNDFQKGDIAEGYSVSREKKESFPLTVTSAQKNPTAFYLCASSFTRGPYNQQFGPGTRLTVL.

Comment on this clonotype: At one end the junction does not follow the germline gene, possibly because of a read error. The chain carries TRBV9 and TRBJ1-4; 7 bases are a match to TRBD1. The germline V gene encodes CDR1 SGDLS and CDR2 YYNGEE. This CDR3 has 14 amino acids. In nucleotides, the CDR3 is TGTGCCAGCAGCTTAGTCTCCCGACAGGGAAAAAACATTTTT. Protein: CASSLVSRQGKNIF. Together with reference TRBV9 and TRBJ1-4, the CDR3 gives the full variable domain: DSGVTQTPKHLITATGQRVTLRCSPRSGDLSVYWYQQSLDQGLQFLIQYYNGEERAKGNILERFSAQQFPDLHSELNLSSLELGDSALYFCASSLVSRQGKNIFGSGTQLSVL.